A single sample is the source of the 20 T cell receptor beta chains below, sequenced in a study of beta chain features in type 1 diabetes. These receptors are not linked to any known antigen. Study-wide results and limits: Shorter TCRB CDR3s, moderately but significantly so, marked every one of the four CD4+ subsets in Type 1 diabetes patients.

Isolated RNA was reverse transcribed in full, so expressed TCRB transcripts were sequenced. The table came from immunoSEQ multiplex PCR; TCRdb's copy has only in-frame clones and leaves some out. The repertoire holds a few hundred thousand clones, with roughly 13% as singletons. The specimen sequenced was naive CD4+ T cells from blood. The receptors derive from a woman aged 18-29 years with type 1 diabetes.

The chain joins TRBV28 to TRBJ1-2; no reliable D call. The CDR3 sequence is 12 residues long. CDR1 is MDHEN and CDR2 is SYDVKM in the germline V gene. V was cut by 5 bases and J by 7 bases, with 11 bases left in between. As DNA, the CDR3 is TGTGCCAGCAGTGGCCAACCCCCTGGCTACACCTTC. Translated: CASSGQPPGYTF.

As concerns this clone: Other DNA sequences in the same sample also yield this CDR3. This chain uses TRBV9 with TRBJ2-5, with 11 bases matching TRBD1. CDR3 length: 15 residues. J was trimmed by 5 bases and V by 4 bases; bases with no gene match: 7. CDR1 is SGDLS and CDR2 is YYNGEE in the germline V gene. CDR3 protein: CASSLRDRGAETQYF. CDR3 bases: TGTGCCAGCAGCCTACGGGACAGGGGGGCGGAGACCCAGTACTTC.

V usage is TRBV29-1 and J usage is TRBJ1-3; D gene ambiguous. Germline CDR1 reads SQVTM; CDR2 reads ANQGSEA. V dropped 4 bases and J dropped 2 bases, with 12 bases sitting between them. The CDR3 runs to 14 residues. CDR3 protein: CSVVVRGTGNTIYF. The CDR3 DNA reads as TGCAGCGTTGTGGTCCGGGGAACTGGAAACACCATATATTTT.

This clone was observed a few times. V gene TRBV28 combines with J gene TRBJ2-7; 9 bases agree with TRBD1. Trimming at V came to 11 bases and at J to 4 bases, leaving 12 bases not matched to a gene. The length of the CDR3 is 14 residues. Germline values: CDR1 MDHEN, CDR2 SYDVKM. Here the CDR3 DNA reads TGTGCCGCACCCCGGGACAGGGACCTTTACGAGCAGTACTTC. Translation gives CAAPRDRDLYEQYF. Combining the CDR3 with reference TRBV28 and TRBJ2-7 gives the whole variable domain DVKVTQSSRYLVKRTGEKVFLECVQDMDHENMFWYRQDPGLGLRLIYFSYDVKMKEKGDIPEGYSVSREKKERFSLILESASTNQTSMYLCAAPRDRDLYEQYFGPGTRLTVT.

The chain couples TRBV7-2 to TRBJ2-5; perhaps TRBD1 as D (6 bases). V was trimmed by 3 bases and J by 7 bases, leaving 9 bases between them. Germline assignment: CDR1 SGHTA and CDR2 FQGNSA. The CDR3 length is 12 residues. CDR3 in amino acids: CASSFQGGTQYF. The CDR3 DNA reads as TGTGCCAGCAGCTTTCAAGGGGGGACCCAGTACTTC.

This clone has a handful of counts. The chain couples TRBV11-1 to TRBJ2-1; D is undetermined. Deletions cut 5 bases from V and 5 bases from J, with 13 bases between. CDR1 is SGHAT, CDR2 FQDESV, per germline (reference sequence). The CDR3 is 14 amino acids. CDR3 amino acids: CASSNPPENNEQFF. The CDR3 DNA sequence: TGTGCCAGCAGCAACCCCCCAGAAAACAATGAGCAGTTCTTC.

The sample holds a few counts of this clone. CDR3 DNA: TGTGCCAGCAGTGTTTATAGGACAGGGGGCGAGACCCAGTACTTC. It is translated as CASSVYRTGGETQYF. V usage is TRBV2 and J usage is TRBJ2-5, with 11 bases matching TRBD1. The ends lost 4 bases at V and 5 bases at J; junction bases unmatched: 6. CDR3 length equals 15 residues. Germline CDR1 and CDR2: SNHLY and FYNNEI.

J is TRBJ1-5 and V is TRBV9, with 11 bases that match TRBD1. The CDR3 sequence is 14 residues long. Germline lookup yields CDR1 SGDLS and CDR2 YYNGEE. V lost 4 bases and J lost 13; bases outside the gene matches: 10. In nucleotides, the CDR3 is TGTGCCAGCAGCCCGGACAGGGGGCGAGTTGGGCAGCATTTT. Protein sequence: CASSPDRGRVGQHF.

This chain links TRBV2 with TRBJ1-1; weak D call: TRBD1 (6 bases). The V gene lost 7 bases and the J gene lost 5 bases, with 11 bases spanning the gap. This CDR3 contains 12 residues. Germline assignment: CDR1 SNHLY and CDR2 FYNNEI. CDR3 amino acids: CASTGERTEAFF. The DNA for the CDR3 is TGTGCCAGCACAGGGGAGAGGACTGAAGCTTTCTTT.

The chain uses TRBV20-1 and TRBJ1-1; D unclear. The CDR3 is made up of 11 amino acids. Germline values: CDR1 DFQATT, CDR2 SNEGSKA (reference sequence). Trimming removed 7 bases at V and 8 bases at J, with 14 bases between. In DNA, the CDR3 is TGCAGTGTGAGAGCTCGGGAGGAAGCTTTCTTT. Encoded protein: CSVRAREEAFF.

The rearrangement links TRBV2 to TRBJ2-2, with D possibly TRBD2 on 6 matching bases. The CDR3 length is 16 residues. Germline values: CDR1 SNHLY, CDR2 FYNNEI. V shed 5 bases and J shed 1 base, with 14 bases lying between them. The DNA for the CDR3 is TGTGCCAGCAGTCTTACTCTAGCGCGGAACACCGGGGAGCTGTTTTTT. The encoded protein is CASSLTLARNTGELFF.

This clone was seen a few times. The chain employs TRBV20-1 and TRBJ2-1, with TRBD1 identical over 7 bases. The germline gives CDR1 DFQATT, CDR2 SNEGSKA (reference sequence). The CDR3 contains 11 residues. Unmatched junction bases numbered 5, after V lost 7 bases and J lost 8 bases. This chain's CDR3 is CSGRQGDEQFF. CDR3 coding DNA: TGCAGTGGTCGACAGGGAGATGAGCAGTTCTTC.

This clone was recorded a few times. The chain has TRBV30 and TRBJ2-1, with 7 bases aligning to TRBD2. Per the germline V gene, CDR1 is GTSNPN and CDR2 is SVGIG (reference sequence). The V gene end was trimmed by 0 bases and the J gene end by 1 base; junction bases not matched to a gene: 6. This CDR3 is built from 16 residues. As DNA, the CDR3 is TGTGCCTGGAGTGTAGGGCTAGCGGAATCCTACAATGAGCAGTTCTTC. Translating gives CAWSVGLAESYNEQFF. Supplemented by reference TRBV30 and TRBJ2-1, the full variable domain reads SQTIHQWPATLVQPVGSPLSLECTVEGTSNPNLYWYRQAAGRGLQLLFYSVGIGQISSEVPQNLSASRPQDRQFILSSKKLLLSDSGFYLCAWSVGLAESYNEQFFGPGTRLTVL.

The chain combines TRBV28 with TRBJ1-5; D may be TRBD1 (6 bases). CDR1 is MDHEN and CDR2 is SYDVKM in the germline V gene. The CDR3 loop spans 12 amino acids. Between the trimmed V and J ends, which lost 10 bases and 5 bases, there was a span of 12 bases. The DNA of the CDR3 is TGTGCCACCGGACAGTCCGATCAGCCCCAGCATTTT. Translation: CATGQSDQPQHF.

This clone was detected only a few times. CDR3 sequence: CASSPLAGVPEQFF. In nucleotides, the CDR3 is TGTGCCAGCAGTCCCTTAGCGGGAGTGCCTGAGCAGTTCTTC. This chain joins TRBV6-6 and TRBJ2-1; 9 bases are a match to TRBD2. Germline CDR1 MNHNY, CDR2 SVGAGI (reference sequence). V shed 5 bases, J shed 9 bases, and the junction held 8 bases outside the gene matches. The CDR3 has 14 amino acids.

The chain links TRBV27 to TRBJ2-5; 10 nucleotides match TRBD1. With 5 bases clipped from V and 3 bases from J, the junction kept 9 bases outside the gene matches. Germline loops: CDR1 MNHEY, CDR2 SMNVEV (reference sequence). The CDR3 is 16 residues long. The DNA of the CDR3 is TGTGCCAGCAGTCGATGGACAGGGGGAACCAAAGAGACCCAGTACTTC. Translation: CASSRWTGGTKETQYF.

This clone was seen only a few times. The V and J genes are TRBV15 and TRBJ2-7; 11 nucleotides agree with TRBD2. Unmatched junction bases numbered 14, after V lost 1 base and J lost 9 bases. The CDR3 covers 17 residues. From germline, CDR1 is LNHNV and CDR2 YYDKDF (reference sequence). The CDR3 is CATSRAGSGRAVVGQYF. Written as DNA, the CDR3 is TGTGCCACCAGCAGAGCGGGTAGCGGGAGGGCAGTAGTAGGGCAGTACTTC.

In its sample, this clone was seen a few times. This rearrangement joins TRBV5-4 to TRBJ2-3; weak D call: TRBD2 (6 bases). The CDR3 is 15 residues long. Trimming removed 7 bases from V and 0 bases from J, with 15 bases in between. Germline V lookup: CDR1 SGHNT, CDR2 YYREEE (reference sequence). CDR3 coding DNA: TGTGCCAGCTCTCTTAGCGGAGCGAGCACAGATACGCAGTATTTT. This sequence encodes CASSLSGASTDTQYF.

This clone turned up a few times. This chain's CDR3 is CASSLFQGNYGYTF. The CDR3 DNA reads TGTGCCAGCAGCTTATTCCAGGGAAACTATGGCTACACCTTC. J is TRBJ1-2 and V is TRBV7-9; TRBD1 might be the D (5 bases). Trimming stripped 2 bases from V and 2 bases from J, with 9 bases between. The CDR3 consists of 14 residues. Germline V gives CDR1 SEHNR, CDR2 FQNEAQ (reference sequence).

This clone was observed a handful of times. The chain carries TRBV10-3 and TRBJ2-1; D possibly corresponds to TRBD2 (5 bases). The CDR3 has 13 amino acids. From germline, CDR1 is ENHRY and CDR2 SYGVKD. V was clipped by 5 bases and J by 12 bases, with 17 bases between them. The CDR3 nucleotides read TGTGCCATCAGTAGGCTGACGGAGGATGGGCAGTTCTTC. Its protein product is CAISRLTEDGQFF.